This T cell receptor beta chain was sequenced during a study of blood T cell repertoires in COVID-19. Overall study: Acute and convalescent COVID-19 specimens originated in the United States, Italy and Spain.

As originally analysed: The authors estimated nucleated cell counts from reference gene primer amplification. Using immunoSEQ multiplex PCR, the repertoire was profiled, and TCRdb retains in-frame clones only, with some absent. V and J calls and clone size follow that table, whereas D and trimming were derived from the DNA. The table has over 200,000 clones, more than 75% seen once. Material: PBMCs or T cells enriched from blood (not recorded which). The clonotype originates from a man aged 18 to 35 who had recovered from COVID-19.

The CDR3 DNA reads as TGTGCCAGCAGCTTGGCGGGAGGCGCCAAAAACATTCAGTACTTC. This encodes CASSLAGGAKNIQYF. This chain uses TRBV7-9 with TRBJ2-4; the match to TRBD2 covers 8 bases. V lost 3 bases and J lost 1; bases outside the gene matches: 2. Germline CDR1 SEHNR, CDR2 FQNEAQ (reference sequence). CDR3 length: 15 residues.